One sample yielded the 4 T cell receptor beta chains listed below, sequenced in a study of blood T cell repertoires in COVID-19. Profiled with immunoSEQ multiplex PCR; TCRdb holds only in-frame clones, not every one. The data contain about 370,000 clones, approximately 89% of them singletons. Input material: peripheral blood. The receptors come from a woman aged 25 to 39 with COVID-19, enrolled during active disease.

V and J are TRBV7-3 and TRBJ2-1, with TRBD1 identical over 9 bases. Germline loops: CDR1 SGHTA, CDR2 FQGTGA. The ends lost 3 bases at V and 5 bases at J; junction bases unmatched: 8. CDR3 size: 16 residues. CDR3 DNA: TGTGCCAGCAGCTTCTCCGGGACAGGGACTGACAATGAGCAGTTCTTC. It encodes CASSFSGTGTDNEQFF.

This chain connects TRBV6-5 to TRBJ1-6, with 10 bases lining up with TRBD1. Germline CDR1 is MNHEY and CDR2 is SVGAGI. The CDR3 runs 14 residues. Trimming took 6 bases from V and 7 from J; bases not matched to a gene: 3. The CDR3 loop is CASRVGQGNSPLHF. The CDR3 nucleotides are TGTGCCAGCAGAGTGGGACAGGGGAATTCACCCCTCCACTTT.

This clone has ten or more counts. The V gene is TRBV5-5, the J gene TRBJ2-3, with 7 positions matching TRBD2. The J segment lost 2 bases and the V segment lost 2 bases, leaving 17 bases of the junction unmatched. This CDR3 spans 19 amino acids. CDR1 SGHKS and CDR2 YYEKEE come from the germline V gene (reference sequence). CDR3 sequence (DNA): TGTGCCAGCAGCTTAGGCACCGAGTTTGAGGGAGGGGTCACAGATACGCAGTATTTT. Protein sequence: CASSLGTEFEGGVTDTQYF.

This clone was detected once. In DNA form, the CDR3 reads TGTGCCAGCAGCCGCAGTGACAGGGGCCACGAGCAGTACTTC. This gives the protein CASSRSDRGHEQYF. V is TRBV7-2 and J is TRBJ2-7, with 8 bases lining up with TRBD1. The CDR3 loop spans 14 amino acids. The J segment lost 5 bases and the V segment lost 5 bases, leaving 8 bases of the junction unmatched. Germline CDR1 reads SGHTA; CDR2 reads FQGNSA.